These 2 T cell receptor beta chains were all obtained from the same sample, sequenced in a study of T cell repertoires in cytomegalovirus infection. TCRdb recomputed calls from the reads with MiXCR, one row per CDR3 protein. The repertoire holds hundreds of thousands of distinct CDR3 sequences, about 5.9% seen once, with roughly 6% in the top ten. Source material: PBMCs. Receptors were obtained from a human donor in good health (CMV status not recorded). Some clones in this sample may be carry-over from other donors' samples.

This chain links TRBV18 with TRBJ2-3; maybe TRBD2 (6 bases). V dropped 2 bases and J dropped 5 bases, with 11 bases sitting between them. The CDR3 contains 14 residues. Germline CDR1 reads KGHSH; CDR2 reads LQKENI. The CDR3 region has the DNA TGTGCCAGCTCACCAGGGACTGTCGGAGATACGCAGTATTTT. Its protein product is CASSPGTVGDTQYF.

This clonotype was recorded many times. The CDR3 here is CASSLQDRGNTEAFF. Written as DNA, the CDR3 is TGTGCCAGCAGCTTACAGGACAGGGGCAACACTGAAGCTTTCTTT. The chain joins TRBV7-2 to TRBJ1-1, with 9 bases that match TRBD1. The CDR3 sequence is 15 residues long. Germline V lookup: CDR1 SGHTA, CDR2 FQGNSA. V lost 2 bases, J lost 2 bases, and 3 bases stayed unmatched.